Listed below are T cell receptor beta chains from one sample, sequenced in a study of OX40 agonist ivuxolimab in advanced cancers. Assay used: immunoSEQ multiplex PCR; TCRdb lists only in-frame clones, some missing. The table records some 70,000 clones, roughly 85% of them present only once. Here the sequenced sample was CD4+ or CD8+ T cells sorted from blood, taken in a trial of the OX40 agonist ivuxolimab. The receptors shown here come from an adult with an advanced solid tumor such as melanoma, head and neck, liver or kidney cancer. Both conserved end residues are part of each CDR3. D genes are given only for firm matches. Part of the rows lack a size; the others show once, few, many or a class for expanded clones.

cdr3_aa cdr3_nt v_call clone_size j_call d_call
CASSVGVPGTAAGRSYEQYF TGTGCCAGCAGCGTGGGGGTTCCGGGGACAGCGGCTGGTAGATCCTACGAGCAGTACTTC TRBV9 - TRBJ2-7 TRBD1
CASSEGGQGGQPQHF TGTGCCAGCAGTGAAGGGGGACAGGGCGGCCAGCCCCAGCATTTT TRBV2 - TRBJ1-5 TRBD1
CASSPLLAGERQYF TGTGCCAGCAGTCCCCTTCTAGCGGGAGAGCGGCAGTACTTC TRBV28 - TRBJ2-7 TRBD2
CASSLGPTYEQYF TGTGCCAGCAGCTTAGGGCCCACCTACGAGCAGTACTTC TRBV11-2 - TRBJ2-7 -
CASRDRESRTEAFF TGTGCCAGCAGGGACAGGGAAAGTCGCACTGAAGCTTTCTTT TRBV6-5 - TRBJ1-1 TRBD1
CASSDVGAGRGEAFF TGTGCCAGCAGCGACGTGGGGGCAGGTAGGGGTGAAGCTTTCTTT TRBV2 - TRBJ1-1 -
CASSPLTPPARDGYTF TGCGCCAGCAGTCCTTTGACACCTCCAGCTAGGGATGGCTACACCTTC TRBV23-1 - TRBJ1-2 -
CASSYSFRAAETQYF TGTGCCAGCAGTTACTCGTTCCGGGCGGCTGAGACCCAGTACTTC TRBV6-5 - TRBJ2-5 -
CSAREGGDQPQHF TGCAGCGCTCGGGAGGGAGGGGATCAGCCCCAGCATTTT TRBV29-1 - TRBJ1-5 -
CASSLFSGGTEAFF TGTGCCAGCAGTCTGTTTTCAGGTGGCACTGAAGCTTTCTTT TRBV2 few TRBJ1-1 -
CASRPRGVSYNEQFF TGTGCCAGCAGACCTCGGGGGGTGTCCTACAATGAGCAGTTCTTC TRBV5-4 - TRBJ2-1 TRBD2
CASSPRQGTYEQYF TGTGCCAGCAGCCCCAGACAGGGAACCTACGAGCAGTACTTC TRBV6-5 - TRBJ2-7 TRBD1
CASSPRRGAGNEQFF TGTGCCAGCAGCCCAAGACGCGGGGCGGGCAATGAGCAGTTCTTC TRBV11-3 - TRBJ2-1 -
CASFSSNYGYTF TGTGCCAGCTTCTCATCTAACTATGGCTACACCTTC TRBV9 - TRBJ1-2 -
CASSNQGFGEKLFF TGTGCCAGTAGCAATCAAGGCTTTGGGGAAAAACTGTTTTTT TRBV19 once TRBJ1-4 -
CASSVFQAADTQYF TGTGCCAGCAGCGTCTTCCAGGCCGCAGATACGCAGTATTTT TRBV6-1 few TRBJ2-3 -
CSVDWSSYNEQFF TGCAGCGTCGACTGGAGCTCCTACAATGAGCAGTTCTTC TRBV29-1 - TRBJ2-1 -
CASSLPDRPRMNTEAFF TGTGCCAGCAGCTTACCGGACAGGCCCCGTATGAACACTGAAGCTTTCTTT TRBV7-2 - TRBJ1-1 TRBD1
CASSLGTGSEAFF TGTGCCAGCTCACTCGGGACAGGGTCTGAAGCTTTCTTT TRBV18 - TRBJ1-1 TRBD1
CASSHRQGAYNEQFF TGCGCCAGCAGCCACCGACAGGGTGCCTACAATGAGCAGTTCTTC TRBV4-3 - TRBJ2-1 TRBD1